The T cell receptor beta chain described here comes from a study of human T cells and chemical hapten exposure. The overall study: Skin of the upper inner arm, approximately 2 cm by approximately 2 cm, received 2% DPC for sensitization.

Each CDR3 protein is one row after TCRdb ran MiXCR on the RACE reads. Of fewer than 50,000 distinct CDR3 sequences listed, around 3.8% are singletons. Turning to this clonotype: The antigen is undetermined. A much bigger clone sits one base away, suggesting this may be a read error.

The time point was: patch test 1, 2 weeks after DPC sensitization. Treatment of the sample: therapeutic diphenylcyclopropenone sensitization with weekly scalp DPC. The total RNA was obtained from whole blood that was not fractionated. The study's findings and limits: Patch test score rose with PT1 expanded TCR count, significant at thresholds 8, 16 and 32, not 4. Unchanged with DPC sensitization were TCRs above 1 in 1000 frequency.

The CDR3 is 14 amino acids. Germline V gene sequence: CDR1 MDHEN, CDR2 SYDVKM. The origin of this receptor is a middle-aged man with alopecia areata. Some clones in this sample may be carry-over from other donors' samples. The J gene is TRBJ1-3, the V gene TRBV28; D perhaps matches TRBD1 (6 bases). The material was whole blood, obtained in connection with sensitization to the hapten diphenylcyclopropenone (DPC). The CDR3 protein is CTSSKGGGRNTIYF. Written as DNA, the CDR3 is TGTACCAGCAGTAAGGGGGGAGGTCGAAACACCATATATTTT.